This T cell receptor beta chain originates from a study of control samples from healthy donors and cancer patients. Profiled with immunoSEQ multiplex PCR; TCRdb holds only in-frame clones, not every one. The repertoire includes approximately 150,000 clones, less than 95% of them detected once, and under 9% sits in the top ten. Between the trimmed V and J ends, which lost 5 bases and 5 bases, there was a span of 15 bases. This CDR3 region has 14 residues. The germline CDR1 and CDR2 sequences are ENHRY and SYGVKD. The chain combines TRBV10-3 with TRBJ2-5, with a tentative D call TRBD2 (5 bases). Sequenced: blood. The receptor's source is a man younger than 30 in good health. The CDR3 nucleotides are TGTGCCATCAGTACCCCGGTGGCTAGCGAGACCCAGTACTTC. Translating it yields CAISTPVASETQYF.